These 22 T cell receptor beta chains originate from one sample sequenced in a study of beta chain features in type 1 diabetes. Points from the study as a whole: Patients with Type 1 diabetes showed moderately but significantly shorter TCRB CDR3s in all four CD4+ subsets.

The whole isolated RNA underwent reverse transcription, so sequencing captured expressed TCRB transcripts. Assay: immunoSEQ multiplex PCR; the TCRdb copy retains only in-frame clones and omits some. This table holds some 150,000 clones, approximately 13% found once. No antigens are known for them. The sequenced sample was central memory CD4+ T cells from blood. These receptors were obtained from a man younger than 35 with type 1 diabetes.

This chain connects TRBV5-1 to TRBJ1-5; no clear D. Deletions cut 0 bases from V and 3 bases from J, with 4 bases between. Germline V gene lookup returns CDR1 SGHRS and CDR2 YFSETQ. This CDR3 contains 13 residues. The CDR3 is CASSLGLNQPQHF. CDR3 DNA: TGCGCCAGCAGCTTGGGACTCAATCAGCCCCAGCATTTT.

The chain links TRBV9 to TRBJ2-1; D could derive from TRBD1 or TRBD2 (5 bases each). CDR1 is SGDLS, CDR2 YYNGEE, per germline. The V end was cut by 4 bases, the J end by 13 bases, with 24 bases between. The CDR3 consists of 15 residues. In DNA form, the CDR3 reads TGTGCCAGCAGCACCCCGGACCTCCGGGGCAATATTCAGTTCTTC. Translation gives CASSTPDLRGNIQFF.

This clone was recorded a few times. This chain uses TRBV6-1 with TRBJ1-4, with D uncertain. Trimming took 2 bases from V and 7 from J, leaving 5 bases between them. Germline V gives CDR1 MNHNS, CDR2 SASEGT. The CDR3 length is 12 residues. CDR3 nucleotide sequence: TGTGCCAGCAGTGAATACCGTGAAAAACTGTTTTTT. Encoded protein: CASSEYREKLFF.

In its sample, this clone was seen a few times. The chain is built from TRBV27 and TRBJ2-1, with D perhaps assigned TRBD1 or TRBD2 (5 bases each). Germline V lookup: CDR1 MNHEY, CDR2 SMNVEV (reference sequence). V was trimmed by 5 bases and J by 6 bases, leaving 11 bases between them. This CDR3 is built from 13 residues. CDR3 in amino acids: CASSSGQINEQFF. CDR3 DNA sequence: TGTGCCAGCAGTAGCGGACAAATCAATGAGCAGTTCTTC.

This clone was seen a few times. The rearrangement links TRBV29-1 to TRBJ2-7, with TRBD1 matching over 9 bases. The CDR3 loop spans 13 amino acids. V was clipped by 4 bases and J by 4 bases; unmatched bases: 5. Germline V gene sequence: CDR1 SQVTM, CDR2 ANQGSEA. The DNA of the CDR3 is TGCAGCGTTGGACAGGGGGGCTTTTACGAGCAGTACTTC. Encoded protein: CSVGQGGFYEQYF.

The chain joins TRBV20-1 to TRBJ2-5; no firm D call. V was trimmed by 6 bases and J by 5 bases, leaving 7 bases between them. Germline loops: CDR1 DFQATT, CDR2 SNEGSKA (reference sequence). The CDR3 has 10 amino acids. The CDR3 protein is CSAKMETQYF. CDR3 nucleotide sequence: TGCAGTGCAAAGATGGAGACCCAGTACTTC.

The V and J genes are TRBV28 and TRBJ2-1, with D hard to call. This CDR3 has 12 amino acids. The V end was cut by 5 bases, the J end by 5 bases, with 7 bases between. The germline CDR1 and CDR2 sequences are MDHEN and SYDVKM. CDR3 loop: CASSADHNEQFF. The DNA of the CDR3 is TGTGCCAGCAGTGCCGATCACAATGAGCAGTTCTTC.

There are a few counts of this clone. V gene TRBV29-1 combines with J gene TRBJ2-5; 7 bases align to TRBD2. The DNA end is more similar to TRBJ2-7, so the J call may be wrong. From germline, CDR1 is SQVTM and CDR2 ANQGSEA. This CDR3 is built from 13 residues. The CDR3 is CSVALAAPYEQYF. In DNA form, the CDR3 reads TGCAGCGTCGCCCTAGCGGCCCCATACGAGCAGTACTTC.

This clone was seen only a few times. V usage is TRBV6-5 and J usage is TRBJ2-3; TRBD2 matches 7 bases. CDR1 is MNHEY, CDR2 SVGAGI, per germline. This CDR3 contains 15 residues. J lost 3 bases, V lost 2 bases, and 5 bases had no gene match. CDR3 coding DNA: TGTGCCAGCAGTTACGGGAGGGTGAATACAGATACGCAGTATTTT. Its translation: CASSYGRVNTDTQYF.

This clone was picked up a small number of times. The rearrangement links TRBV25-1 to TRBJ1-6, with D tentatively TRBD1 (5 bases). V lost 4 bases, J lost 7 bases, and 14 bases lay in between. This CDR3 is built from 15 residues. Germline V lookup: CDR1 MGHDK, CDR2 SYGVNS. CDR3 amino acids: CASSAQDTINSPLHF. The CDR3 DNA reads as TGTGCCAGCAGTGCCCAGGACACGATAAATTCACCCCTCCACTTT.

This chain uses TRBV18 with TRBJ2-2, with 14 bases lining up with TRBD2. From germline, CDR1 is KGHSH and CDR2 LQKENI. V lost 5 bases and J lost 6; bases outside the gene matches: 5. The CDR3 covers 16 residues. CDR3 in DNA: TGTGCCAGCTCATCGGGACTAGCGGGGGCCGCCGGGGAGCTGTTTTTT. It encodes CASSSGLAGAAGELFF.

The V and J genes are TRBV6-5 and TRBJ1-5; D remains ambiguous. V was cut by 2 bases and J by 0 bases, with 8 bases left in between. Germline assignment: CDR1 MNHEY and CDR2 SVGAGI. The length of the CDR3 is 15 residues. The CDR3 here is CASSYGGISNQPQHF. In nucleotides, the CDR3 is TGTGCCAGCAGTTACGGAGGGATTAGCAATCAGCCCCAGCATTTT.

J is TRBJ2-1 and V is TRBV9; possibly TRBD1 for D (5 bases). Germline CDR1 is SGDLS and CDR2 is YYNGEE. Deletions cut 1 base from V and 0 bases from J, with 8 bases between. The CDR3 has 15 residues. For the CDR3, the DNA is TGTGCCAGCAGCGTAAGTACAGGCTCCTACAATGAGCAGTTCTTC. Protein: CASSVSTGSYNEQFF.

This clone has a handful of counts. The chain carries TRBV7-6 and TRBJ1-6; the D gene is possibly TRBD1 (6 bases). The CDR3 is 13 residues long. Per germline, CDR1 SGHVS and CDR2 FNYEAQ. V gave up 5 bases and J gave up 7 bases, with 9 bases separating them. CDR3 in amino acids: CASSGRGNSPLHF. The CDR3 DNA follows: TGTGCCAGCAGCGGCAGGGGAAATTCACCCCTCCACTTT.

The chain employs TRBV5-6 and TRBJ2-2; D is uncertain. CDR1 SGHDT and CDR2 YYEEEE come from the germline V gene. V was shortened by 4 bases and J by 6 bases, with 13 bases between the two germline ends. The CDR3 contains 14 residues. In nucleotides, the CDR3 is TGTGCCAGCAGCACGGGTGGCTCCGCCGGGGAGCTGTTTTTT. Protein product: CASSTGGSAGELFF.

The rearrangement links TRBV20-1 to TRBJ1-2, with 7 bases matching TRBD1. The CDR3 length is 11 residues. The germline CDR1 and CDR2 sequences are DFQATT and SNEGSKA (reference sequence). Trimming took 6 bases from V and 6 from J; bases not matched to a gene: 4. Written as DNA, the CDR3 is TGCAGTGCGGACAGGCGAGATGGCTACACCTTC. This sequence encodes CSADRRDGYTF.

In regard to this clone: Its ends do not fully match the called genes, so a read error is possible. The genes are TRBV28 and TRBJ1-5; TRBD1 might be the D (5 bases). Per the germline V gene, CDR1 is MDHEN and CDR2 is SYDVKM. The CDR3 extends over 11 amino acids. CDR3 DNA: TGTGCCAGCCAGACAGATCAGGCCCAGCATTTT. It yields the protein CASQTDQAQHF.

This rearrangement joins TRBV7-8 to TRBJ2-5; the D is unclear. CDR3 length: 15 residues. Germline CDR1 SGHVS, CDR2 FQNEAQ. The V and J ends lost 5 bases and 2 bases respectively, with 15 bases between them. The CDR3 region is CASSTLDARQETQYF. CDR3 nucleotide sequence: TGTGCCAGCAGCACCCTGGACGCGCGTCAAGAGACCCAGTACTTC.

V usage is TRBV6-1 and J usage is TRBJ2-5, with 7 nucleotides matching TRBD1. Germline V CDR1 and CDR2: MNHNS, SASEGT. With 5 bases clipped from V and 4 bases from J, the junction kept 4 bases outside the gene matches. CDR3 length equals 13 residues. The CDR3 spells CASSTTGVETQYF. DNA of the CDR3: TGTGCCAGCAGTACCACAGGGGTAGAGACCCAGTACTTC.

This clone was seen more than once but under ten times. The V and J genes are TRBV5-1 and TRBJ2-5, with D possibly TRBD1 on 6 matching bases. The CDR3 sequence is 15 residues long. The V gene's germline CDR1 is SGHRS and CDR2 YFSETQ. Trimming took off 6 bases at V and 2 bases at J, with 17 bases between the two ends. Here the CDR3 reads CASTIASGTQETQYF. The DNA for the CDR3 is TGCGCCAGCACCATTGCTTCCGGGACACAAGAGACCCAGTACTTC.

The chain combines TRBV19 with TRBJ2-3; D might be TRBD1 or TRBD2, each matching 6 bases. This CDR3 is 17 amino acids long. From germline, CDR1 is LNHDA and CDR2 SQIVND (reference sequence). V gave up 1 base and J gave up 2 bases, with 16 bases separating them. The CDR3 spells CASSIGGAHVVTDTQYF. CDR3 nucleotides: TGTGCCAGTAGTATAGGGGGGGCCCACGTGGTCACAGATACGCAGTATTTT.

This clone was seen a handful of times. The chain uses TRBV7-9 and TRBJ2-7; D gene ambiguous. CDR3 length equals 12 residues. The germline V gene has CDR1 SEHNR and CDR2 FQNEAQ (reference sequence). The germline V and J ends were trimmed by 3 bases and 2 bases, with 5 bases remaining between them. Here the CDR3 DNA reads TGTGCCAGCAGCTTCACGGCCTACGAGCAGTACTTC. Translation: CASSFTAYEQYF. Based on the CDR3 plus reference TRBV7-9 and TRBJ2-7, the full variable domain is DTGVSQNPRHKITKRGQNVTFRCDPISEHNRLYWYRQTLGQGPEFLTYFQNEAQLEKSRLLSDRFSAERPKGSFSTLEIQRTEQGDSAMYLCASSFTAYEQYFGPGTRLTVT.